In its sample, the clone carrying this TCR beta chain was seen a few times. The data were taken from a study of T-cell reconstitution after alpha-beta-depleted transplantation in children. Unique molecular identifiers were used to barcode this TCRbeta library. In TCRdb, the PCR reads were re-called with MiXCR into one record per CDR3 protein. The table has hundreds of thousands of distinct CDR3 sequences, 8.5% to 10% seen once; the top ten hold about 6%. The CDR3 is 14 amino acids. The V gene's germline CDR1 is SNHLY and CDR2 FYNNEI. V was pared by 7 bases and J by 6 bases, with 9 bases of the junction left unmatched.

The V call is TRBV2, the J call TRBJ2-7; 10 bases fit TRBD1. The sample was PBMCs from the stem cell graft donor, taken from the stem cell graft. The clonotype originates from a human donor who donated a stem cell graft to a child with acute lymphoblastic leukemia. The CDR3 protein is CASTPGQGILEQYF. CDR3 in DNA: TGTGCCAGCACCCCGGGACAGGGGATCCTCGAGCAGTACTTC.